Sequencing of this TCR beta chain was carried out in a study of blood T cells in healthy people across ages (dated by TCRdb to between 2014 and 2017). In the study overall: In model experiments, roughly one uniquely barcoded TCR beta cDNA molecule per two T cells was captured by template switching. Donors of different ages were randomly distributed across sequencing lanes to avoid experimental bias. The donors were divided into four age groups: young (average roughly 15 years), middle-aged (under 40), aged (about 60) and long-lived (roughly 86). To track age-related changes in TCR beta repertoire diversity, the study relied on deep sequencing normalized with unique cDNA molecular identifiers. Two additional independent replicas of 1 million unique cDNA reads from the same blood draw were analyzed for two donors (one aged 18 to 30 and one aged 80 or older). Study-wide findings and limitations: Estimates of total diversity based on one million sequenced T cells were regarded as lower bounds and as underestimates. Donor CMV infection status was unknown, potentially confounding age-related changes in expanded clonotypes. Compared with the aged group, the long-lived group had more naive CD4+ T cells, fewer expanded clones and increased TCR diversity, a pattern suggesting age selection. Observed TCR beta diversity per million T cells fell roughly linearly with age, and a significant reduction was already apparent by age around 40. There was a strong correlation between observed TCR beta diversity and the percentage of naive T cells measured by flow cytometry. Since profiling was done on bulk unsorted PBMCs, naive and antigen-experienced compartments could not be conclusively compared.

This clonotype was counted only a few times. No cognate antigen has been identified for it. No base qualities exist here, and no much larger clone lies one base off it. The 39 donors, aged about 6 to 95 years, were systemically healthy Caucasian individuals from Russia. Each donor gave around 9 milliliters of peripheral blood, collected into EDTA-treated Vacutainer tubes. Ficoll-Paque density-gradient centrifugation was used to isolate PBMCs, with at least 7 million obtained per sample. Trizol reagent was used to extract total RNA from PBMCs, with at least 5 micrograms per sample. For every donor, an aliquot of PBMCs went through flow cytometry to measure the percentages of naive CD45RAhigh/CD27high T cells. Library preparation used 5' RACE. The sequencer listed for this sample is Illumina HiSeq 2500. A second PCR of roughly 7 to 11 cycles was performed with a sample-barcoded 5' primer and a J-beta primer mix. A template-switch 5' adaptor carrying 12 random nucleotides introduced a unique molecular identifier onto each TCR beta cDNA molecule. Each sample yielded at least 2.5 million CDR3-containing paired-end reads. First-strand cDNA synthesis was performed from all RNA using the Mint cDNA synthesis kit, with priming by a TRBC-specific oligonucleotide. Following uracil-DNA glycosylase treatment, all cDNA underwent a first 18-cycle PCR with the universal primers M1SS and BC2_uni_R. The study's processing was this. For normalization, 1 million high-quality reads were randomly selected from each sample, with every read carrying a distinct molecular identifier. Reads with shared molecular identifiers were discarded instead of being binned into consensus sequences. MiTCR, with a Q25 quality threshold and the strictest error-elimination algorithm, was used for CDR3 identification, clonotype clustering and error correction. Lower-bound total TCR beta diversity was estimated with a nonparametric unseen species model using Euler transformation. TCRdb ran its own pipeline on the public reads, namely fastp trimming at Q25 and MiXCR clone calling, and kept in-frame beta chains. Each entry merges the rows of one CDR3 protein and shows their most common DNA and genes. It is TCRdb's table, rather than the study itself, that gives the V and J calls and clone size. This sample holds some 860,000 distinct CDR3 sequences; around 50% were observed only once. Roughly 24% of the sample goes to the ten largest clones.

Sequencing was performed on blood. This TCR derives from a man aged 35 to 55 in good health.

The sequenced DNA is TGTGCCAGCAGCTTAGGGGGACTGCAGGGCACCTACGAGCAGTACTTC. This gives the protein CASSLGGLQGTYEQYF. The sequence joins TRBV7-9 to TRBJ2-7; TRBD2 is perhaps the D gene, given 6 matching bases. CDR1 is given as SEHNR and CDR2 as FQNEAQ, both from the germline V gene (reference sequence). Including the terminal cysteine and phenylalanine, the CDR3 comprises 16 residues. Kept here is only the CDR3 DNA, which spans 48 bases and is read in frame from base 1. V drops 1 base and J drops 2 bases, leaving 15 bases in between.